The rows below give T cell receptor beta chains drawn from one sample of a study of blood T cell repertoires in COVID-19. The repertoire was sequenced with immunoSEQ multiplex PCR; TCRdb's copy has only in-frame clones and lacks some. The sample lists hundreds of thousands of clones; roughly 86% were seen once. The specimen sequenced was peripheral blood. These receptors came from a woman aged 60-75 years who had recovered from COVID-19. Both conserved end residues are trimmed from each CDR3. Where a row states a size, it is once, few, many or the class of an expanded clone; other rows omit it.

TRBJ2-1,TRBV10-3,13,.,AISGDRGAYNEQF
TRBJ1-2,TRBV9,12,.,ASSEDITNYGYT
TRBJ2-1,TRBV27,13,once,ASSFPGSSYNEQF
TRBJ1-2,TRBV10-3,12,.,AVYRDRDRYGYT
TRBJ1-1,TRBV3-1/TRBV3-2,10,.,ASNRVGTEAF
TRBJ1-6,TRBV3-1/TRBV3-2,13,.,ASSQGTGGESPLH
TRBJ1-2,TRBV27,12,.,ASSPKTGFYGYT
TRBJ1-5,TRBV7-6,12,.,ASSPGTGLQPQH
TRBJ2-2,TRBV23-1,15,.,ASRSPTSGGLTGELF
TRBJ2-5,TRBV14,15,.,ASSPRRVAGAGETQY
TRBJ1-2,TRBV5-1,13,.,ASSFGGSQGEGYT
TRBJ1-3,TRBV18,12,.,ASSPTDSGNTIY
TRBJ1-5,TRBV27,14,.,ASRGFGVGSNQPQH
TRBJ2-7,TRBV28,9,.,ARQGAGEQY
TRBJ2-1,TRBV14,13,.,ASSQVFAGAGGQF
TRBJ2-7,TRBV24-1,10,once,ATKGGGDEQY
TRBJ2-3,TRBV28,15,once,ASSYPGLAGRADTQY
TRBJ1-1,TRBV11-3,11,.,ASSVESDTEAF
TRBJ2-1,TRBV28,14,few,ASSAPGTGHYNEQF
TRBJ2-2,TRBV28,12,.,ASSPGDNTGELF
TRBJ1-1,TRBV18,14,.,ASSPRRTGGDTEAF
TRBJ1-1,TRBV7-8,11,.,ASSLASGSEAF
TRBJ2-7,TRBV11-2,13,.,ASSLGGVPTYEQY
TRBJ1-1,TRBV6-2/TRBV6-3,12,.,ASSYTGDTTEAF
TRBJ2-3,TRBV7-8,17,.,ASSPRELAGALGTDTQY
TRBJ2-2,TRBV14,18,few,ASSPLDYRRRGLATGELF
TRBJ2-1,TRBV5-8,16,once,ASSLSVRGYGSYNEQF
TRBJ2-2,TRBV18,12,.,ASSSKLGTGELF
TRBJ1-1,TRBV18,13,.,ASSLLQGENTEAF
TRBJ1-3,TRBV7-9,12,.,ASTRDSGGNTIY
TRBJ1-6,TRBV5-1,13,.,ASTLDTGSNSPLH
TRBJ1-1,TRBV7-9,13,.,ASSPHRGSNTEAF
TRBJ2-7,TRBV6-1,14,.,ASSDISRPKAYEQY
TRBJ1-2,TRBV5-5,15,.,ASSRGALQQGALGYT
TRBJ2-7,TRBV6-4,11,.,ANPRQVSYEQY
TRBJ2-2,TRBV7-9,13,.,ASSFFLGGIGELF
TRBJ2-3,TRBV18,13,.,ASSPRGGITDTQY
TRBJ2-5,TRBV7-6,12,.,ASSFQTGRETQY
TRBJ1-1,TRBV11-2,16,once,ASSFNMGHPGWAVEAF
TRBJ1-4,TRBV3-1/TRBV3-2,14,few,ASSQGAGWTNEKLF
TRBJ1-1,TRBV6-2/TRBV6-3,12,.,ASSPLGGNTEAF
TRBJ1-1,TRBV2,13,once,ASSYGDRPNTEAF
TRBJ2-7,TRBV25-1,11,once,ASRGGGFGEQY
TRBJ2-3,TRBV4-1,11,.,ASSDAGHDTQY
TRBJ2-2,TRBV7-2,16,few,ASSLYGGGASYTGELF
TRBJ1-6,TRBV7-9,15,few,ASSGGGQNLRNSPLH
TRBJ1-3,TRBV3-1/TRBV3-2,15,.,ASSHKGVGDSGNTIY
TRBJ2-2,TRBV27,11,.,ASREGVTGELF
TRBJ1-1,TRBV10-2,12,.,ASSRAGSDTEAF